This T cell receptor (beta chain) was documented in a study of monozygotic twins with inflammatory bowel disease. TCRdb re-called the 5' RACE reads and shows each CDR3 protein once, DNA omitted. This table lists around 380,000 distinct CDR3 sequences. The CDR3 totals 16 residues. Germline values: CDR1 SGHRS, CDR2 YFSETQ. This receptor was taken from a human donor with ulcerative colitis or Crohn's disease, or a healthy co-twin of an affected twin (not recorded which). The chain combines TRBV5-1 with TRBJ2-1; with no DNA, the TCRdb D assignment of TRBD2 cannot be verified. Sequenced material: blood. Here the CDR3 reads CASSYHTSGINNEQFF.